The next 29 T cell receptor beta chains were all read from a single sample in a study of shared clonotypes between healthy human individuals. Sequencing was performed with immunoSEQ multiplex PCR; in TCRdb, only in-frame clones are kept and a portion is missing. The sample includes 600,000 to 750,000 clones, roughly 72% of them seen just once. Sequenced sample: memory CD4+ T cells sorted from blood. Subset meaning: CD45RA-negative fraction. The receptors were sampled from a woman in her twenties or thirties in good health.

The genes are TRBV2 and TRBJ2-7; 8 bases fit TRBD1. Trimming cost V 7 bases and J 0 bases; bases outside gene matches: 11. Per germline, CDR1 SNHLY and CDR2 FYNNEI. This CDR3 contains 16 residues. This chain's CDR3 is CASNLQRTGYSYEQYF. CDR3 DNA sequence: TGTGCCAGCAATCTACAAAGGACAGGGTACTCCTACGAGCAGTACTTC.

Turning to this clone: The same CDR3 is also encoded by other DNA sequences in this sample. The chain couples TRBV5-1 to TRBJ2-1; 7 bases align to TRBD2. The V and J ends lost 0 bases and 8 bases, in that order; junction bases with no gene match: 5. The CDR3 sequence is 14 residues long. Germline V gene lookup returns CDR1 SGHRS and CDR2 YFSETQ. The CDR3 loop is CASSLGTSGHEQFF. CDR3 DNA: TGCGCCAGCAGCTTGGGGACTAGTGGGCATGAGCAGTTCTTC.

The chain employs TRBV29-1 and TRBJ1-2; 8 bases align to TRBD1. V lost 4 bases to trimming and J lost 3 bases; unmatched junction nucleotides: 4. In germline, CDR1 is SQVTM, CDR2 ANQGSEA. The CDR3 runs 13 residues. DNA of the CDR3: TGCAGCGTTGGGACAGGGTCTGACTATGGCTACACCTTC. Encoded protein: CSVGTGSDYGYTF.

This chain joins TRBV6-1 and TRBJ1-1; D ambiguous. Germline CDR1 and CDR2: MNHNS and SASEGT. CDR3 size: 14 residues. V was clipped by 8 bases and J by 0 bases, with 13 bases between them. CDR3 DNA sequence: TGTGCCAGCGCACCACAGTACATGAACACTGAAGCTTTCTTT. Encoded protein: CASAPQYMNTEAFF.

This clone was observed a handful of times. V and J are TRBV29-1 and TRBJ2-1; D may be TRBD1 (6 bases). Germline V gene lookup returns CDR1 SQVTM and CDR2 ANQGSEA. The CDR3 runs to 11 residues. The germline V and J ends were trimmed by 7 bases and 8 bases, with 12 bases remaining between them. DNA for the CDR3: TGCAGCGGGGAAACAGGGCATGAGCAGTTCTTC. Translating it yields CSGETGHEQFF.

The chain combines TRBV4-2 with TRBJ2-2; perhaps TRBD2 as D (6 bases). Germline V CDR1 and CDR2: LGHNA, YNFKEQ. The CDR3 has 16 amino acids. V was pared by 0 bases and J by 7 bases, with 15 bases between. In DNA form, the CDR3 reads TGTGCCAGCAGCCAAGATCTGACGGGAGTTATCGGGGAGCTGTTTTTT. Its protein is CASSQDLTGVIGELFF.

V is TRBV4-1 and J is TRBJ2-4; 13 bases are shared with TRBD2. The CDR3 length is 20 residues. The V segment lost 1 base and the J segment 6 bases; nucleotides outside the gene matches: 15. From germline, CDR1 is MGHRA and CDR2 YSYEKL. The CDR3 DNA sequence: TGCGCCAGCAGCCAAGTGTATCAACTCGGAACTAGCGGGAGGGGAAACATTCAGTACTTC. It translates to CASSQVYQLGTSGRGNIQYF.

The chain joins TRBV5-1 to TRBJ2-2; 7 positions match TRBD2. The ends lost 3 bases at V and 7 bases at J; junction bases unmatched: 3. This CDR3 is built from 13 residues. From germline, CDR1 is SGHRS and CDR2 YFSETQ. CDR3 in DNA: TGCGCCAGCAGCTCGGCGGGGGACGGGGAGCTGTTTTTT. It encodes CASSSAGDGELFF.

The rearrangement links TRBV5-4 to TRBJ2-7; D perhaps matches TRBD1 (5 bases). Deletions cut 1 base from V and 1 base from J, with 9 bases between. CDR1 and CDR2 from the germline V gene are SGHNT and YYREEE (reference sequence). The CDR3 sequence is 14 residues long. The CDR3 DNA reads TGTGCCAGCAGCTTGCCCCAGGGATCCTACGAGCAGTACTTC. Its protein product is CASSLPQGSYEQYF. Using reference TRBV5-4 and TRBJ2-7 for the parts outside the CDR3, the full variable domain is ETGVTQSPTHLIKTRGQQVTLRCSSQSGHNTVSWYQQALGQGPQFIFQYYREEENGRGNFPPRFSGLQFPNYSSELNVNALELDDSALYLCASSLPQGSYEQYFGPGTRLTVT.

This clone was detected a few times. The chain employs TRBV28 and TRBJ2-1; a possible D gene is TRBD2 (5 bases). V was trimmed by 2 bases and J by 2 bases, leaving 7 bases between them. The CDR3 contains 14 residues. CDR1 is MDHEN and CDR2 is SYDVKM in the germline V gene. CDR3 sequence reads: CASSLIGTYNEQFF. For the CDR3, the DNA is TGTGCCAGCAGTTTAATCGGGACCTACAATGAGCAGTTCTTC.

This chain joins TRBV28 and TRBJ1-4; D is unresolved. The V and J ends lost 5 bases and 4 bases respectively, with 14 bases between them. Germline V lookup: CDR1 MDHEN, CDR2 SYDVKM. The CDR3 runs to 15 residues. The CDR3: CASSRLPNDNEKLFF. Written as DNA, the CDR3 is TGTGCCAGCAGTAGACTACCGAACGATAATGAAAAACTGTTTTTT. The full variable domain, with the rest looked up from reference TRBV28 and TRBJ1-4, is DVKVTQSSRYLVKRTGEKVFLECVQDMDHENMFWYRQDPGLGLRLIYFSYDVKMKEKGDIPEGYSVSREKKERFSLILESASTNQTSMYLCASSRLPNDNEKLFFGSGTQLSVL.

For the CDR3, the DNA is TGTGCCAGCAGTTTGGGCGGGAGGGGGAATGAGCAGTTCTTC. This gives the protein CASSLGGRGNEQFF. The rearrangement joins TRBV28 to TRBJ2-1; 9 nucleotides match TRBD2. The ends lost 3 bases at V and 7 bases at J; junction bases unmatched: 4. The CDR3 has 14 amino acids. Germline V gene lookup returns CDR1 MDHEN and CDR2 SYDVKM.

This clone occurred once. The chain joins TRBV6-5 to TRBJ2-7, with 10 nucleotides matching TRBD1. Trimming removed 6 bases from V and 7 bases from J; junction bases left unmatched: 6. The length of the CDR3 is 13 residues. Germline V gives CDR1 MNHEY, CDR2 SVGAGI. The CDR3 nucleotides read TGTGCCAGCAGCAATCGGGACAGGGGTGAGCAGTACTTC. It is translated as CASSNRDRGEQYF.

The CDR3 region is CASSLRWDVRYNEQFF. DNA for the CDR3: TGTGCCAGCAGTTTACGATGGGACGTTCGATACAATGAGCAGTTCTTC. This chain connects TRBV28 to TRBJ2-1; D is perhaps TRBD1 or TRBD2 (5 bases each). The CDR3 is 16 amino acids. Germline values: CDR1 MDHEN, CDR2 SYDVKM. Trimming shortened V by 2 bases and J by 4 bases, and 15 bases separated the two germline ends.

CDR3: CASLLVTTGEQYF. The CDR3 coding sequence is TGCGCCAGCCTACTAGTGACAACAGGGGAGCAGTACTTC. The chain recombines TRBV10-2 with TRBJ2-7; a weak D match, TRBD1 (6 bases). Germline CDR1 WSHSY, CDR2 SAAADI. This CDR3 has 13 residues. The V end lost 8 bases, the J end lost 7 bases, and 18 bases lay between the germline ends.

The V and J genes are TRBV5-6 and TRBJ2-3, with D unclear. The CDR3 is 14 residues long. In germline, CDR1 is SGHDT, CDR2 YYEEEE. V was cut by 4 bases and J by 2 bases, with 11 bases left in between. The CDR3 DNA reads as TGTGCCAGCAGCCCGCGTGGGGTCACAGATACGCAGTATTTT. This translates into CASSPRGVTDTQYF.

The chain is built from TRBV2 and TRBJ1-2, with D perhaps matching TRBD1 (5 bases). Germline V lookup: CDR1 SNHLY, CDR2 FYNNEI. Trimming took off 6 bases at V and 0 bases at J, with 5 bases between the two ends. The length of the CDR3 is 12 residues. Here the CDR3 DNA reads TGTGCCAGCAGGACAGCTAACTATGGCTACACCTTC. Translating gives CASRTANYGYTF.

The DNA for the CDR3 is TGCGCCAGCAGCGTGGGACTAGCGGGAGGCACAGATACGCAGTATTTT. Translated, it gives CASSVGLAGGTDTQYF. This chain connects TRBV5-1 to TRBJ2-3; 14 bases are shared with TRBD2. The CDR3 covers 16 residues. Germline values: CDR1 SGHRS, CDR2 YFSETQ. V trimming: 4 bases; J trimming: 1 base; junction bases outside the gene matches: 2.

The chain employs TRBV7-2 and TRBJ2-7, with 7 bases fitting TRBD1. The V segment lost 6 bases and the J segment 2 bases; nucleotides outside the gene matches: 1. There are 12 residues in the CDR3. From germline, CDR1 is SGHTA and CDR2 FQGNSA. The CDR3 DNA reads as TGTGCCAGCAGACAGGGGACCTACGAGCAGTACTTC. Translated, it gives CASRQGTYEQYF. Complete variable domain (other parts from reference TRBV7-2 and TRBJ2-7): GAGVSQSPSNKVTEKGKDVELRCDPISGHTALYWYRQSLGQGLEFLIYFQGNSAPDKSGLPSDRFSAERTGGSVSTLTIQRTQQEDSAVYLCASRQGTYEQYFGPGTRLTVT.

The chain uses TRBV6-5 and TRBJ2-1, with 10 bases aligning to TRBD1. This CDR3 region has 12 residues. The germline CDR1 and CDR2 sequences are MNHEY and SVGAGI. After removal of 4 bases from V and 15 bases from J, the junction contained 6 bases not matched to a gene. CDR3 nucleotide sequence: TGTGCCAGCAGTTTGGGACAGGGGTTACCGTTCTTC. Translation gives CASSLGQGLPFF.

The chain combines TRBV29-1 with TRBJ2-2; D is ambiguous. The CDR3 totals 16 residues. V was cut by 0 bases and J by 5 bases, with 16 bases left in between. CDR1 SQVTM and CDR2 ANQGSEA come from the germline V gene. The CDR3 DNA sequence: TGCAGCGTTGAAGACCCCTTCGAGTCTAGGACCGGGGAGCTGTTTTTT. Residues: CSVEDPFESRTGELFF.

The chain uses TRBV7-9 and TRBJ2-1; 10 bases align to TRBD2. This CDR3 is built from 17 residues. From germline, CDR1 is SEHNR and CDR2 FQNEAQ (reference sequence). With V trimmed by 1 base and J by 8 bases, 11 bases remained unmatched. The CDR3 spells CASSLGLAGPSRDEQFF. The CDR3 region has the DNA TGTGCCAGCAGCTTAGGACTAGCGGGCCCTTCGCGCGATGAGCAGTTCTTC.

The chain has TRBV2 and TRBJ1-2; 7 bases agree with TRBD1. V was clipped by 10 bases and J by 4 bases; unmatched bases: 6. CDR1 and CDR2 (germline): SNHLY, FYNNEI. The CDR3 runs 12 residues. The CDR3 DNA sequence: TGTGCCAACCGAAGGGACAGCTATGGCTACACCTTC. Its protein product is CANRRDSYGYTF.

The rearrangement links TRBV28 to TRBJ2-7; TRBD2 might be the D (6 bases). CDR3 size: 16 residues. The germline gives CDR1 MDHEN, CDR2 SYDVKM. V lost 3 bases and J 0 bases, leaving 15 bases between the germline ends. The CDR3 spells CASSFRSGLSSYEQYF. The DNA of the CDR3 is TGTGCCAGCAGTTTTAGGAGCGGGTTGAGCTCCTACGAGCAGTACTTC.

Points on this clone: With a much larger clone just one base away, this may be a read error. The rearrangement uses TRBV27 and TRBJ1-5; no definite D call. Trimming shortened V by 0 bases and J by 4 bases, and 4 bases separated the two germline ends. This CDR3 is 13 amino acids long. Germline loops: CDR1 MNHEY, CDR2 SMNVEV (reference sequence). In nucleotides, the CDR3 is TGTGCCAGCAGTTTATCCCCGAATCAGCCCCAGCATTTT. Translating gives CASSLSPNQPQHF.

This clone appeared a few times. This chain joins TRBV12-5 and TRBJ2-6, with D uncertain. V dropped 5 bases and J dropped 0 bases, with 14 bases sitting between them. In germline, CDR1 is LGHNT, CDR2 FRNRAP. The CDR3 contains 17 residues. CDR3 loop: CASGPTLGRSGANVLTF. CDR3 DNA: TGTGCTAGTGGTCCGACATTGGGCCGCTCTGGGGCCAACGTCCTGACTTTC. Drawing the rest from reference TRBV12-5 and TRBJ2-6, the complete variable domain is DARVTQTPRHKVTEMGQEVTMRCQPILGHNTVFWYRQTMMQGLELLAYFRNRAPLDDSGMPKDRFSAEMPDATLATLKIQPSEPRDSAVYFCASGPTLGRSGANVLTFGAGSRLTVL.

The CDR3 DNA is TGTGCCAGTAGTCGTCGTGGGCAGGGGATAAACACCATATATTTT. It encodes CASSRRGQGINTIYF. V is TRBV19 and J is TRBJ1-3; TRBD1 might be the D (6 bases). V shed 5 bases and J shed 6 bases, with 17 bases lying between them. Germline CDR1 is LNHDA and CDR2 is SQIVND (reference sequence). The CDR3 is 15 amino acids.

The CDR3 loop reads CASSMTPTSGHNEQFF. CDR3 DNA sequence: TGTGCCAGTAGTATGACCCCAACTAGCGGACACAATGAGCAGTTCTTC. The chain couples TRBV19 to TRBJ2-1, with 8 bases fitting TRBD2. The length of the CDR3 is 16 residues. Germline V CDR1 and CDR2: LNHDA, SQIVND (reference sequence). With 3 bases clipped from V and 5 bases from J, the junction kept 9 bases outside the gene matches.

This chain links TRBV6-1 with TRBJ1-3; 9 bases line up with TRBD1. CDR3 length: 15 residues. V lost 7 bases to trimming and J lost 3 bases; unmatched junction nucleotides: 7. CDR1 and CDR2 (germline): MNHNS, SASEGT. CDR3 DNA: TGTGCCAGCAACCCACAGGGGGCCGGTGGAAACACCATATATTTT. Its translation is CASNPQGAGGNTIYF.